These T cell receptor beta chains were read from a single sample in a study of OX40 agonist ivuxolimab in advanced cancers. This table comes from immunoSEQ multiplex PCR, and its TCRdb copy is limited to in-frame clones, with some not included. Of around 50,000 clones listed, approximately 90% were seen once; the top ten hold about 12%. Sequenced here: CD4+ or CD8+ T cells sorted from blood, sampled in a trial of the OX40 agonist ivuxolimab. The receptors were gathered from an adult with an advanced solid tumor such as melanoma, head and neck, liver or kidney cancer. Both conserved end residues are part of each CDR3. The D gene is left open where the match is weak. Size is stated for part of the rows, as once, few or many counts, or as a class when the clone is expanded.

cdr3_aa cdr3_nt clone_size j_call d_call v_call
CASSFPRGARPEETQYF TGTGCCAGCAGCTTCCCAAGAGGGGCCCGACCTGAGGAGACCCAGTACTTC NA TRBJ2-5 NA TRBV11-2
CAWGLAGSGANVLTF TGTGCCTGGGGACTAGCGGGCTCTGGGGCCAACGTCCTGACTTTC NA TRBJ2-6 TRBD2 TRBV30
CARSGQEGRIHEQYF TGTGCCAGAAGCGGGCAGGAAGGTAGGATCCACGAGCAGTACTTC NA TRBJ2-7 NA TRBV5-3
CASSPRSEGHKNEQFF TGTGCCAGCAGCCCCCGCTCGGAGGGCCATAAGAATGAGCAGTTCTTC NA TRBJ2-1 NA TRBV7-9
CSVAAGGGTEAFF TGCAGCGTAGCCGCCGGGGGCGGGACTGAAGCTTTCTTT NA TRBJ1-1 NA TRBV29-1
CASSLGRGDVWGYTF TGTGCCAGCAGTTTAGGCAGGGGTGACGTATGGGGCTACACCTTC NA TRBJ1-2 NA TRBV27
CASSGFSGHNEQFF TGTGCCAGCAGCGGGTTTAGCGGCCACAATGAGCAGTTCTTC NA TRBJ2-1 NA TRBV9
CASSEGQGTDTQYF TGTGCCAGCAGTGAGGGACAGGGCACAGATACGCAGTATTTT many TRBJ2-3 TRBD1 TRBV6-4
CASFGTGIYEQYF TGTGCCAGCTTCGGGACCGGGATCTACGAGCAGTACTTC once TRBJ2-7 NA TRBV2
CASSLQAALGDEQFF TGTGCCAGCAGCTTACAAGCGGCACTTGGGGATGAGCAGTTCTTC NA TRBJ2-1 NA TRBV5-6
CASTAARGYNEQFF TGTGCCAGCACCGCCGCGAGGGGGTACAATGAGCAGTTCTTC NA TRBJ2-1 NA TRBV28
CASSSGLAGGPYEQFF TGTGCCAGCAGTTCAGGACTAGCGGGAGGGCCGTATGAGCAGTTCTTC NA TRBJ2-1 TRBD2 TRBV27
CASSFLTSGSPIHF TGTGCCAGCAGTTTCCTTACCTCGGGGTCCCCTATCCACTTT few TRBJ1-6 NA TRBV6-5
CASSQVLEVWTEAFF TGCGCCAGCAGCCAGGTGTTGGAGGTTTGGACTGAAGCTTTCTTT NA TRBJ1-1 NA TRBV4-1
CASSHRGNTEAFF TGTGCCAGCAGTCACAGGGGTAACACTGAAGCTTTCTTT NA TRBJ1-1 TRBD1 TRBV6-5
CASSLTGRGNQPQHF TGTGCCAGCAGTTTGACTGGGAGGGGTAATCAGCCCCAGCATTTT NA TRBJ1-5 NA TRBV27
CAWSVGQGGQPQHF TGTGCCTGGAGTGTGGGACAGGGCGGTCAGCCCCAGCATTTT NA TRBJ1-5 TRBD1 TRBV30
CASSLTSGITGELFF TGTGCCAGCAGCTTGACTAGCGGGATTACCGGGGAGCTGTTTTTT NA TRBJ2-2 TRBD2 TRBV5-6
CASSQHGLAGQGISYNEQFF TGCGCCAGCAGCCAACATGGACTAGCGGGTCAAGGGATCTCCTACAATGAGCAGTTCTTC NA TRBJ2-1 TRBD2 TRBV4-1
CASSSYRGSGGYTF TGTGCCAGCAGTTCCTACCGGGGGTCTGGTGGCTACACCTTC NA TRBJ1-2 NA TRBV27
CASSLTVGFRHEQYF TGTGCCAGCAGTTTAACTGTGGGGTTTCGCCACGAGCAGTACTTC NA TRBJ2-7 NA TRBV28
CASSVGGINEQFF TGCGCCAGCAGTGTTGGGGGCATCAATGAGCAGTTCTTC NA TRBJ2-1 NA TRBV10-2
CASSPTGAPTNEQFF TGTGCCAGCAGCCCTACGGGGGCCCCCACAAATGAGCAGTTCTTC NA TRBJ2-1 NA TRBV7-3
CASSLQMNTEAFF TGTGCCAGCAGCTTACAGATGAACACTGAAGCTTTCTTT NA TRBJ1-1 NA TRBV5-8
CASSPTRAGETQYF TGTGCCAGCAGTCCGACGCGGGCAGGAGAGACCCAGTACTTC NA TRBJ2-5 NA TRBV28
CASSVRGDTDTQYF TGTGCCAGCAGCGTCAGGGGAGACACAGATACGCAGTATTTT once TRBJ2-3 NA TRBV9
CASSFGASGYNEQFF TGTGCCAGCAGTTTTGGAGCTAGCGGGTACAATGAGCAGTTCTTC NA TRBJ2-1 TRBD2 TRBV27
CASSLGPTHYGYTF TGTGCCAGCAGTTTGGGACCGACACACTATGGCTACACCTTC NA TRBJ1-2 NA TRBV27
CASSIGTGNQETQYF TGTGCCAGTAGTATTGGGACAGGGAACCAAGAGACCCAGTACTTC once TRBJ2-5 TRBD1 TRBV19
CASSWGTSRQETQYF TGTGCCAGCAGTTGGGGGACTAGCAGACAAGAGACCCAGTACTTC NA TRBJ2-5 TRBD2 TRBV6-6
CASSLVGRPDTQYF TGTGCCAGCAGCTTAGTTGGGAGGCCAGATACGCAGTATTTT NA TRBJ2-3 NA TRBV7-7
CASSPYSRAGYTF TGTGCCAGCAGCCCCTACTCAAGAGCCGGCTACACCTTC NA TRBJ1-2 NA TRBV14
CASREGTGSNYGYTF TGTGCCAGCAGGGAAGGGACAGGGTCGAACTATGGCTACACCTTC NA TRBJ1-2 TRBD1 TRBV2
CAWSVTPRRNEQYF TGTGCCTGGAGTGTAACTCCCCGGAGGAACGAGCAGTACTTC NA TRBJ2-7 NA TRBV30
CASSAQNEQFF TGTGCCAGCAGCGCACAAAATGAGCAGTTCTTC NA TRBJ2-1 NA TRBV9
CASSFDTRGQGLVDGYTF TGTGCCAGCAGCTTCGACACCCGGGGACAGGGTTTGGTGGATGGCTACACCTTC NA TRBJ1-2 TRBD1 TRBV11-2
CASSGRGRSTDTQYF TGTGCCAGCAGTGGCAGGGGCCGGAGCACAGATACGCAGTATTTT NA TRBJ2-3 NA TRBV28
CASSPTTATGELFF TGTGCCAGCAGCCCGACGACAGCTACCGGGGAGCTGTTTTTT NA TRBJ2-2 NA TRBV9
CASSEGLAGVRDEQFF TGTGCCAGCAGTGAGGGACTAGCGGGAGTACGTGATGAGCAGTTCTTC NA TRBJ2-1 TRBD2 TRBV2
CASSMASTDTQYF TGTGCCAGTAGTATGGCTAGCACAGATACGCAGTATTTT NA TRBJ2-3 NA TRBV19
CAWSPANTEAFF TGTGCCTGGAGTCCCGCGAACACTGAAGCTTTCTTT large TRBJ1-1 NA TRBV30
CASSSGLTNTEAFF TGTGCCAGCAGCTCGGGACTCACGAACACTGAAGCTTTCTTT NA TRBJ1-1 NA TRBV5-3
CASSERRGAGRAFF TGTGCCAGCAGTGAACGGCGGGGGGCGGGACGGGCTTTCTTT NA TRBJ1-1 NA TRBV6-1